This T cell receptor beta chain was profiled in a study of cytomegalovirus exposure and HLA in healthy donors. Looking at the study overall: Caucasian-associated ancestry cluster membership applied to over 80% of some 400 genotyped donors.

J lost 3 bases, V lost 10 bases, and 6 bases had no gene match. The CDR3 sequence is 13 residues long. Germline V lookup: CDR1 MNHNS, CDR2 SASEGT. Notes on this clone: Its antigen is as yet unknown.

Study-level points and caveats: Reports showed the classifier diagnosing cytomegalovirus status with high specificity and sensitivity. While the bulk of TCR sequences proved rare, some public TCRs turned up in many donors.

The PCR made use of 60 Vbeta and 13 Jbeta primers. Data came from immunoSEQ multiplex PCR; TCRdb stores just in-frame clones and leaves some out. Recorded for this sample: tens of thousands of clones. The chain employs TRBV6-1 and TRBJ1-5; 7 nucleotides match TRBD1. Sequencing was done on a sample of PBMCs. The clonotype originates from a woman between 40 and 50 years old in good health and CMV-seropositive. CDR3 sequence (DNA): TGTGCCACCCGGACAGGTAACAATCAGCCCCAGCATTTT. As protein: CATRTGNNQPQHF.